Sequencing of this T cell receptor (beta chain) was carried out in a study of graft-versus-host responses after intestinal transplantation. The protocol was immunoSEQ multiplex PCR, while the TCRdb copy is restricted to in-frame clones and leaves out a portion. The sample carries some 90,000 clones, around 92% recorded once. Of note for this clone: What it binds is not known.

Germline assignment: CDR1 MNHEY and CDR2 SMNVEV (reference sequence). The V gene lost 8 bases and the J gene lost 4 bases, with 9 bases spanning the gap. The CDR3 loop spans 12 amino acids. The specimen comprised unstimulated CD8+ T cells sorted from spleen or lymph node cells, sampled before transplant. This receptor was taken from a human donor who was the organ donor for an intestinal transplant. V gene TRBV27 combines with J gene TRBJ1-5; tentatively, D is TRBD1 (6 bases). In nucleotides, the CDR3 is TGTGCCAGCGGAAGGGGGAATCAGCCCCAGCATTTT. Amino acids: CASGRGNQPQHF.